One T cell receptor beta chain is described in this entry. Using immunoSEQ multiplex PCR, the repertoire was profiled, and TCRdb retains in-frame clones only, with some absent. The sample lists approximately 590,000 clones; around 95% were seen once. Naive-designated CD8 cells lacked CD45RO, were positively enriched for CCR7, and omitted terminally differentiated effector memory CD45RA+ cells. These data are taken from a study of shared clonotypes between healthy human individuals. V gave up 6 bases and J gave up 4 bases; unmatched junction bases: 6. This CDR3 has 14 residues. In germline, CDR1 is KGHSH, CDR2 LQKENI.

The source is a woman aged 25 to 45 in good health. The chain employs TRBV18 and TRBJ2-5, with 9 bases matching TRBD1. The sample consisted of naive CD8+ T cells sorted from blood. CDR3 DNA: TGTGCCAGCTCCCCGGGACAGGGTGGAGAGACCCAGTACTTC. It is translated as CASSPGQGGETQYF.